This T cell receptor beta chain is from a study of technical replicates of blood from several donors. Produced via immunoSEQ multiplex PCR; TCRdb's table is partial and in-frame only. This table has 95,000 or so clones, around 96% appearing once. The CDR3 contains 15 residues. Germline V gene sequence: CDR1 MNHEY, CDR2 SMNVEV (reference sequence). V lost 5 bases, J lost 1 base, and 2 bases stayed unmatched. This sequence joins TRBV27 and TRBJ2-2; 9 nucleotides align to TRBD2. Sample: T cells isolated from PBMCs. This TCR derives from a human donor in good health. The CDR3 DNA reads TGTGCCAGCAGTCCAGCGGGAGGGAACACCGGGGAGCTGTTTTTT. Its protein is CASSPAGGNTGELFF.